The 27 T cell receptor beta chains below were found in one sample sequenced in a study of neurological immune-mediated disorders. Using its own MiXCR run on the 5' RACE reads, TCRdb lists one record per CDR3 protein. The table has more than 50,000 distinct CDR3 sequences, around 5.2% seen once. Sequencing was carried out using PBMCs. The receptors originated from a woman aged 30 to 39 with multiple sclerosis.

This clonotype was counted at least ten times. V usage is TRBV15 and J usage is TRBJ2-5, with no clear D. Germline CDR1 is LNHNV and CDR2 is YYDKDF (reference sequence). V gave up 0 bases and J gave up 3 bases, with 2 bases separating them. There are 12 residues in the CDR3. The CDR3 bases are TGTGCCACCAGCAGAGAGGAAGAGACCCAGTACTTC. Its translation is CATSREEETQYF.

This clonotype has more than one count but fewer than ten. The chain employs TRBV7-9 and TRBJ2-2; D call uncertain. Germline-derived CDR1 and CDR2 are SEHNR and FQNEAQ (reference sequence). The CDR3 totals 15 residues. Trimming removed 8 bases at V and 1 base at J, with 14 bases between. CDR3 protein: CASSPFSVNTGELFF. DNA of the CDR3: TGTGCCAGCTCCCCATTCTCCGTGAACACCGGGGAGCTGTTTTTT.

This clonotype was seen repeatedly, ten times or more. The chain carries TRBV2 and TRBJ2-5; 11 nucleotides align to TRBD2. The junction had 10 bases not matched to a gene; V was cut back by 8 bases and J by 5 bases. The CDR3 contains 15 residues. Germline V lookup: CDR1 SNHLY, CDR2 FYNNEI. The CDR3: CASSRRTSGPETQYF. For the CDR3, the DNA is TGTGCCAGCTCCCGGAGGACTAGCGGGCCCGAGACCCAGTACTTC.

This clonotype was found a few times. Germline and junction disagree at one end, which may indicate a read error. V usage is TRBV20-1 and J usage is TRBJ1-6, with a weak D call TRBD1 (5 bases). Germline CDR1 and CDR2: DFQATT and SNEGSKA (reference sequence). This CDR3 has 14 residues. The DNA for the CDR3 is TGCAGTGCTAGCCCCGGGGGGGGTGGTTCACCCCTCAACTTT. It translates to CSASPGGGGSPLNF.

This clonotype was detected many times. One end of the junction varies from germline; a read error may be responsible. The J gene is TRBJ1-3, the V gene TRBV3-1, with D perhaps TRBD1 (6 bases). Germline V gene sequence: CDR1 LGHDT, CDR2 YNNKEL (reference sequence). There are 15 residues in the CDR3. The CDR3 region has the DNA TGTGCCAGCAGCCATGTGGGGGGCTCTCGAAACACCATATATTTT. It codes for CASSHVGGSRNTIYF.

This clonotype was picked up a small number of times. This chain connects TRBV7-9 to TRBJ1-2; D might be TRBD1 (5 bases). The CDR3 runs 14 residues. The V end lost 5 bases, the J end lost 5 bases, and 15 bases lay between the germline ends. Germline V lookup: CDR1 SEHNR, CDR2 FQNEAQ (reference sequence). CDR3 in DNA: TGTGCCAGCAGCGAAGGGACCGAACGGTATGGCTACACCTTC. Amino acids: CASSEGTERYGYTF.

This clonotype was counted ten times or more. V is TRBV20-1 and J is TRBJ2-3, with 7 bases lining up with TRBD1. The trim removed 6 bases at V and 4 bases at J, leaving 7 bases unmatched. Germline V lookup: CDR1 DFQATT, CDR2 SNEGSKA (reference sequence). This CDR3 comprises 13 residues. CDR3 amino acids: CSATGVFSDTQYF. The CDR3 bases are TGCAGTGCCACAGGGGTTTTTTCAGATACGCAGTATTTT.

In DNA, the CDR3 is TGTGCCACCGGCGGACTAGCGCACGGCACAGATACGCAGTATTTT. It translates to CATGGLAHGTDTQYF. The V call is TRBV10-3, the J call TRBJ2-3; 9 positions match TRBD2. The CDR3 runs to 15 residues. V dropped 10 bases and J dropped 1; count of bases not matched to a gene: 9. CDR1 and CDR2 (germline): ENHRY, SYGVKD.

This clonotype was seen ten or more times. The rearrangement uses TRBV20-1 and TRBJ2-2; D ambiguous. CDR1 DFQATT and CDR2 SNEGSKA come from the germline V gene (reference sequence). This CDR3 comprises 15 residues. The V end was cut by 3 bases, the J end by 0 bases, with 11 bases between. CDR3 sequence (DNA): TGCAGTGCTAGTCCCAGGCTCACGAACACCGGGGAGCTGTTTTTT. Amino acids: CSASPRLTNTGELFF.

At least ten counts were recorded for this clonotype. The gene calls are TRBV5-8 and TRBJ1-1; D is uncertain. CDR3 length equals 13 residues. From germline, CDR1 is SGHTS and CDR2 YDEGEE. The germline V and J ends were trimmed by 1 base and 5 bases, with 9 bases remaining between them. The CDR3 sequence is CASSLKGGTEAFF. As DNA, the CDR3 is TGTGCCAGCAGCTTGAAGGGTGGAACTGAAGCTTTCTTT.

This clonotype was recorded at least ten times. The V gene is TRBV20-1, the J gene TRBJ1-5; D unclear. This CDR3 region has 13 residues. Trimming removed 3 bases from V and 5 bases from J, with 11 bases in between. CDR1 DFQATT and CDR2 SNEGSKA come from the germline V gene (reference sequence). For the CDR3, the DNA is TGCAGTGCTAGGTCTGGGGTGGATCAGCCCCAGCATTTT. It encodes CSARSGVDQPQHF.

There are many counts of this clonotype. The junction differs from germline at one of its ends, possibly a read error. The chain employs TRBV7-9 and TRBJ2-7; a weak D match, TRBD1 (6 bases). The CDR3 is 11 residues long. Germline values: CDR1 SEHNR, CDR2 FQNEAQ (reference sequence). Here the CDR3 reads CASSRTDLPNF. CDR3 DNA: TGTGCCAGCAGCCGGACAGACCTCCCAAACTTC.

The table lists this clonotype with many counts. A read error may produce the germline difference seen at one junction end. The CDR3 DNA reads TGTGCCAGCAGCTTCCGGGACAGGGGACCACCCCTCAACTTT. Translation: CASSFRDRGPPLNF. This rearrangement joins TRBV7-2 to TRBJ1-6; 10 nucleotides align to TRBD1. CDR3 size: 14 residues. Germline lookup yields CDR1 SGHTA and CDR2 FQGNSA.

At least ten counts were recorded for this clonotype. V gene TRBV7-2 combines with J gene TRBJ2-5, with D tentatively TRBD1 (6 bases). The CDR3 runs 13 residues. Germline V gene sequence: CDR1 SGHTA, CDR2 FQGNSA. The V and J ends lost 5 bases and 5 bases respectively, with 12 bases between them. The DNA of the CDR3 is TGTGCCAGCAGCCAACAGGGTCGGGAGACCCAGTACTTC. Translating it yields CASSQQGRETQYF.

The table lists this clonotype with a few counts. This chain connects TRBV12-3 or TRBV12-4 to TRBJ1-1; D uncertain. V was clipped by 2 bases and J by 0 bases, with 4 bases between them. The CDR3 sequence is 13 residues long. CDR3 residues: CASSLTLNTEAFF. DNA for the CDR3: TGTGCCAGCAGTTTAACATTGAACACTGAAGCTTTCTTT.

This chain uses TRBV7-9 with TRBJ1-2, with D unclear. Between the trimmed V and J ends, which lost 1 base and 1 base, there was a span of 10 bases. Germline CDR1 reads SEHNR; CDR2 reads FQNEAQ (reference sequence). The CDR3 covers 15 residues. CDR3 loop: CASSLGRSDNYGYTF. The CDR3, as DNA: TGTGCCAGCAGCTTAGGCAGAAGTGATAACTATGGCTACACCTTC. Based on the CDR3 plus reference TRBV7-9 and TRBJ1-2, the full variable domain is DTGVSQNPRHKITKRGQNVTFRCDPISEHNRLYWYRQTLGQGPEFLTYFQNEAQLEKSRLLSDRFSAERPKGSFSTLEIQRTEQGDSAMYLCASSLGRSDNYGYTFGSGTRLTVV.

In its sample, this clonotype was seen many times. Mismatch with germline at one junction end may stem from a read error. This chain links TRBV20-1 with TRBJ1-6; D unclear. Germline loops: CDR1 DFQATT, CDR2 SNEGSKA (reference sequence). The CDR3 contains 13 residues. CDR3 sequence reads: CSAREDQNSPLNF. For the CDR3, the DNA is TGCAGTGCTAGGGAGGACCAGAATTCACCCCTCAACTTT.

As regards this clonotype: Sequence at one end of the junction differs from germline and may be a read error. The rearrangement links TRBV27 to TRBJ1-5; D uncertain. Germline loops: CDR1 MNHEY, CDR2 SMNVEV (reference sequence). This CDR3 comprises 13 residues. DNA of the CDR3: TGTGCCAGCAGTTTATTCCGGGGTCAGCCCCAGAATTTT. It encodes CASSLFRGQPQNF.

This clonotype has ten or more counts. The CDR3 here is CASSEGGSGANVLTF. CDR3 bases: TGTGCCAGCAGTGAAGGGGGCTCTGGGGCCAACGTCCTGACTTTC. The rearrangement links TRBV6-1 to TRBJ2-6; D remains ambiguous. CDR1 is MNHNS, CDR2 SASEGT, per germline. This CDR3 contains 15 residues. V was trimmed by 1 base and J by 0 bases, leaving 4 bases between them.

Turning to this clonotype: An end of the junction does not agree with germline; a read error may underlie this. This chain joins TRBV11-2 and TRBJ1-4, with D tentatively TRBD1 (5 bases). In germline, CDR1 is SGHAT, CDR2 FQNNGV. The CDR3 runs 15 residues. In nucleotides, the CDR3 is TGTGCCAGTAGCTTAGGAACAGGAACTAATGAAAAACTGTTTTTT. Translation: CASSLGTGTNEKLFF.

In its sample, this clonotype was seen many times. At one end, the junction sequence differs from germline, possibly due to a read error. CDR3 region: CASSLSSNQPQNF. The CDR3 DNA reads TGTGCCAGCAGTTTGAGTAGCAATCAGCCCCAGAATTTT. The chain combines TRBV12-3 or TRBV12-4 with TRBJ1-5; D remains ambiguous. The CDR3 length is 13 residues.

This chain joins TRBV11-3 and TRBJ2-2; TRBD1 agrees at 7 bases. The CDR3 totals 13 residues. Germline-derived CDR1 and CDR2 are SGHNT and YENEEA. Trimming removed 5 bases from V and 6 bases from J; junction bases left unmatched: 3. CDR3 in amino acids: CASSDRVPGELFF. DNA of the CDR3: TGTGCCAGCAGCGACAGGGTCCCCGGGGAGCTGTTTTTT.

This clonotype was picked up many times. This chain joins TRBV9 and TRBJ1-6, with 7 bases that match TRBD1. V lost 0 bases to trimming and J lost 10 bases; unmatched junction nucleotides: 4. Germline CDR1 SGDLS, CDR2 YYNGEE. The CDR3 has 14 residues. CDR3 in DNA: TGTGCCAGCAGCGTAGCGGCAGGGGGGTCACCCCTCCACTTT. Its translation is CASSVAAGGSPLHF.

This clonotype was seen repeatedly, ten times or more. CDR3 sequence: CASSLLAGGDTQYF. The CDR3 DNA reads as TGTGCCAGCAGTCTCTTAGCGGGAGGAGATACGCAGTATTTT. V and J are TRBV5-4 and TRBJ2-3; 10 bases line up with TRBD2. The CDR3 has 14 residues. V lost 5 bases and J lost 5; bases outside the gene matches: 5. Germline V gene sequence: CDR1 SGHNT, CDR2 YYREEE (reference sequence).

The table lists this clonotype with a few counts. The chain employs TRBV27 and TRBJ1-2; TRBD1 might be the D (6 bases). Germline CDR1 is MNHEY and CDR2 is SMNVEV (reference sequence). Trimming cost V 4 bases and J 7 bases, with 13 bases left between them. The length of the CDR3 is 13 residues. The DNA for the CDR3 is TGTGCCAGCAGTTCCAGGGGATTACGTGGCTACACCTTC. Protein: CASSSRGLRGYTF.

This clonotype was detected ten times or more. The chain carries TRBV20-1 and TRBJ2-7, with 8 bases lining up with TRBD2. This CDR3 region has 12 residues. Germline assignment: CDR1 DFQATT and CDR2 SNEGSKA (reference sequence). J gave up 7 bases and V 3 bases, and 5 bases lay outside the gene matches. CDR3 DNA: TGCAGTGCTAGCGGGGGGGACTTGGAGCAGTACTTC. This translates into CSASGGDLEQYF.

This clonotype has at least ten counts. The rearrangement links TRBV20-1 to TRBJ2-2; D gene uncertain. The germline CDR1 and CDR2 sequences are DFQATT and SNEGSKA (reference sequence). This CDR3 comprises 15 residues. V was trimmed by 6 bases and J by 0 bases, leaving 14 bases between them. The CDR3 spells CSAFGRAANTGELFF. The CDR3 region has the DNA TGCAGTGCCTTCGGACGGGCCGCGAACACCGGGGAGCTGTTTTTT.